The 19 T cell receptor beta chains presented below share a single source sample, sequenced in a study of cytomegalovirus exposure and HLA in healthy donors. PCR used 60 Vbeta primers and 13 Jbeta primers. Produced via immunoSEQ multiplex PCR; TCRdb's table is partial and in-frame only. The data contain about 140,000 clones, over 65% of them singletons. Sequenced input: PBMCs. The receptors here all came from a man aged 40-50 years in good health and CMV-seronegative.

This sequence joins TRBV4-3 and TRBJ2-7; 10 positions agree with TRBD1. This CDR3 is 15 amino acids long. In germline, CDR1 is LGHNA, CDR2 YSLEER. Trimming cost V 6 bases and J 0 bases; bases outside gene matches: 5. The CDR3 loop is CASSPGTGDSYEQYF. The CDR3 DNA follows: TGCGCCAGCAGTCCCGGGACAGGGGACTCCTACGAGCAGTACTTC.

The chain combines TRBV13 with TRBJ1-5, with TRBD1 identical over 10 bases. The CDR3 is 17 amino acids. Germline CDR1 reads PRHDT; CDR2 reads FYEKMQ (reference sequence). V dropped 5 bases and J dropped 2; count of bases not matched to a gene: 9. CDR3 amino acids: CASSLTGGGEGNQPQHF. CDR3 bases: TGTGCCAGCAGCCTGACAGGGGGCGGGGAGGGCAATCAGCCCCAGCATTTT.

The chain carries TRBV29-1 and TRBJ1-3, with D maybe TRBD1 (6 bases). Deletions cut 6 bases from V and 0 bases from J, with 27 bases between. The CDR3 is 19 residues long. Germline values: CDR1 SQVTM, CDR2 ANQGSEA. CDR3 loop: CSVLGGGLNGRSSGNTIYF. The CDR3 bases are TGCAGCGTCCTAGGGGGGGGGTTGAATGGGAGATCCTCTGGAAACACCATATATTTT.

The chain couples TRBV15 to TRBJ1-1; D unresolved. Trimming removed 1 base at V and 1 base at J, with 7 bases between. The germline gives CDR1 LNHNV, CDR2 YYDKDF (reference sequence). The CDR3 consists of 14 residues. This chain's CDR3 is CATSRGSQNTEAFF. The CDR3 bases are TGTGCCACCAGCAGAGGTTCCCAGAACACTGAAGCTTTCTTT.

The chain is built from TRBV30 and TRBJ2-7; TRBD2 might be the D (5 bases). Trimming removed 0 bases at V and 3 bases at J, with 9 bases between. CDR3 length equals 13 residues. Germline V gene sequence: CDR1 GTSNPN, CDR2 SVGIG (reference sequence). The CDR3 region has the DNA TGTGCCTGGAGTGTAGAGGGAGACTACGAGCAGTACTTC. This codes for CAWSVEGDYEQYF.

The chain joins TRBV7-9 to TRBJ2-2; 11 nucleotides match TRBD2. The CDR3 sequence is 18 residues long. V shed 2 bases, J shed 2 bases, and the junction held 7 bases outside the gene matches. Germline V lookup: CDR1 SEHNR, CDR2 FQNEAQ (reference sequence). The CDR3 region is CASSLPLGTSGNTGELFF. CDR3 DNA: TGTGCCAGCAGCTTACCCCTCGGGACTAGCGGTAACACCGGGGAGCTGTTTTTT.

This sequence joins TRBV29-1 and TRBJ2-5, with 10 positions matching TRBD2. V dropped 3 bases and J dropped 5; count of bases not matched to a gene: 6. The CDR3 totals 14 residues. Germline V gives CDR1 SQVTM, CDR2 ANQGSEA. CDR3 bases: TGCAGCGTTGAGAGCGGGGGGGCCGGGGAGACCCAGTACTTC. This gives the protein CSVESGGAGETQYF.

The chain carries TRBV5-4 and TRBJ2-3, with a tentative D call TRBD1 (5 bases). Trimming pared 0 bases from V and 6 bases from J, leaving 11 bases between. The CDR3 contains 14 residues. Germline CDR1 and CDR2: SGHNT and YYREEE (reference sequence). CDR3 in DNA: TGTGCCAGCAGCTTGGATCAGGGCCATGATACGCAGTATTTT. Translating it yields CASSLDQGHDTQYF.

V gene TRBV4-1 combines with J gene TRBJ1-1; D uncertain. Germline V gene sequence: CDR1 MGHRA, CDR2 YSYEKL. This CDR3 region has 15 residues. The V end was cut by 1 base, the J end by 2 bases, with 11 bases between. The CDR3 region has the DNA TGCGCCAGCAGCCAAGCCCCAGGCGTAAACACTGAAGCTTTCTTT. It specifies CASSQAPGVNTEAFF.

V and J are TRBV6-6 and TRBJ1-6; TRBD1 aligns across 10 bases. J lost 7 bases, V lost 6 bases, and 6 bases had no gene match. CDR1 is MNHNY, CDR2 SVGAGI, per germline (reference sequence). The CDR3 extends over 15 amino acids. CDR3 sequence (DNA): TGTGCCAGCAGCGATACGACAGGGGGCAATTCACCCCTCCACTTT. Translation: CASSDTTGGNSPLHF.

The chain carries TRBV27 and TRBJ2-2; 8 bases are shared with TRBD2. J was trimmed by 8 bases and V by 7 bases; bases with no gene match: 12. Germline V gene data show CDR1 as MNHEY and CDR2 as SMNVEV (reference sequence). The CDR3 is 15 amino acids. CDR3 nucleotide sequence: TGTGCCAGCAAACCGGGAGCGGGAGAGGCGGGGGAGCTGTTTTTT. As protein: CASKPGAGEAGELFF.

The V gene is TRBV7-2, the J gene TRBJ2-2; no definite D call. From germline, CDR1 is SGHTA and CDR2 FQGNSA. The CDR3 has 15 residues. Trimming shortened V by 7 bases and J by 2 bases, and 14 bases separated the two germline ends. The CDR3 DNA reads TGTGCCAGCACCCCGACTTACACCAACACCGGGGAGCTGTTTTTT. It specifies CASTPTYTNTGELFF. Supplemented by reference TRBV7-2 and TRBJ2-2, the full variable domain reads GAGVSQSPSNKVTEKGKDVELRCDPISGHTALYWYRQSLGQGLEFLIYFQGNSAPDKSGLPSDRFSAERTGGSVSTLTIQRTQQEDSAVYLCASTPTYTNTGELFFGEGSRLTVL.

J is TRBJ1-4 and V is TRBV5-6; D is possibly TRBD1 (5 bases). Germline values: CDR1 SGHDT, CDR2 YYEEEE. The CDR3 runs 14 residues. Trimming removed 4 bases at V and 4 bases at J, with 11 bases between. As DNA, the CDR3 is TGTGCCAGCAGCGGGTTGGGGCTTAATGAAAAACTGTTTTTT. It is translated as CASSGLGLNEKLFF.

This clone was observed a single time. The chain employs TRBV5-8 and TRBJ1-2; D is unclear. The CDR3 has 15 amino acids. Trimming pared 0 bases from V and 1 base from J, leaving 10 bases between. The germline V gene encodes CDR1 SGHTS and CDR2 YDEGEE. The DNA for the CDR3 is TGTGCCAGCAGCTTGGACTCGCTGCTTAACTATGGCTACACCTTC. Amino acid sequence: CASSLDSLLNYGYTF.

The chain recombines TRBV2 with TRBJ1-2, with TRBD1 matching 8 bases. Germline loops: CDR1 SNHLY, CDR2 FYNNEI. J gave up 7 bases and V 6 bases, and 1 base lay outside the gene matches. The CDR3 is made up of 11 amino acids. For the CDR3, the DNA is TGTGCCAGCAGCAGGGGGCGTGGCTACACCTTC. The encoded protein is CASSRGRGYTF. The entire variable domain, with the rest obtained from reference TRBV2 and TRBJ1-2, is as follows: EPEVTQTPSHQVTQMGQEVILRCVPISNHLYFYWYRQILGQKVEFLVSFYNNEISEKSEIFDDQFSVERPDGSNFTLKIRSTKLEDSAMYFCASSRGRGYTFGSGTRLTVV.

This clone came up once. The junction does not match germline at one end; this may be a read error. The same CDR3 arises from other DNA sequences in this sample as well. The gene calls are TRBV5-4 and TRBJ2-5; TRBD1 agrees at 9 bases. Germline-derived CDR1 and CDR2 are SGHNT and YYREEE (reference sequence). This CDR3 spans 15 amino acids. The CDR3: CASRPGQGGQETQYF. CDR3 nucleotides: TGCGCCAGCAGACCGGGACAGGGAGGCCAAGAGACCCAGTACTTC.

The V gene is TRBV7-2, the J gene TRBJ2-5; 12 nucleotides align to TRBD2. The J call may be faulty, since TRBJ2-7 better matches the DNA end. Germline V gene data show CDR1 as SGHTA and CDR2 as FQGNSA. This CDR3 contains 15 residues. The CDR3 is CASSLGLAGSYEQYF. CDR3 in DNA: TGTGCCAGCAGCTTGGGACTAGCGGGCTCCTACGAGCAGTACTTC.

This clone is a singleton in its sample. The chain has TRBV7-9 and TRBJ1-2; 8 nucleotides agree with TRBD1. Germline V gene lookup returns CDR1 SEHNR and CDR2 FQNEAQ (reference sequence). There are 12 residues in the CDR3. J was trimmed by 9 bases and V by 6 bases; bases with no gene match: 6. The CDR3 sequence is CASRDHRGSYTF. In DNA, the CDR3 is TGTGCCAGCAGGGACCACAGGGGGAGCTACACCTTC.

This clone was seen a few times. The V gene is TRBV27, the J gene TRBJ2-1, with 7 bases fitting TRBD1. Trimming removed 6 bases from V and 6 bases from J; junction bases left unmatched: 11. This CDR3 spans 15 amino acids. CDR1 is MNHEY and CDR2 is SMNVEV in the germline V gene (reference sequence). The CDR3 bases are TGTGCCAGCAGCCCGGACAGGCCAACCTTCAATGAGCAGTTCTTC. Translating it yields CASSPDRPTFNEQFF.